The entry below gives a single T cell receptor (beta chain) sequence along with its context. These data belong to a study of blood T cells in healthy people across ages. This CDR3 comprises 16 residues. J gave up 0 bases and V 5 bases, and 5 bases lay outside the gene matches. Germline assignment: CDR1 MNHEY and CDR2 SVGEGT. The use of a sample-barcoded 5' primer and a J-beta primer mix characterized a second PCR of roughly 7 to 11 cycles. Each CDR3 protein gets one entry after TCRdb re-called the 5' RACE reads with MiXCR. Among 1.5 million to 2 million distinct CDR3 sequences listed, around half were seen once.

The receptor was derived from a woman in her 40s in good health. This chain joins TRBV6-2 or TRBV6-3 and TRBJ2-3, with 10 nucleotides matching TRBD1. The sequenced material came from blood. CDR3 sequence reads: CASSTGTGASTDTQYF. In nucleotides, the CDR3 is TGTGCCAGCAGTACCGGGACAGGGGCCAGCACAGATACGCAGTATTTT.